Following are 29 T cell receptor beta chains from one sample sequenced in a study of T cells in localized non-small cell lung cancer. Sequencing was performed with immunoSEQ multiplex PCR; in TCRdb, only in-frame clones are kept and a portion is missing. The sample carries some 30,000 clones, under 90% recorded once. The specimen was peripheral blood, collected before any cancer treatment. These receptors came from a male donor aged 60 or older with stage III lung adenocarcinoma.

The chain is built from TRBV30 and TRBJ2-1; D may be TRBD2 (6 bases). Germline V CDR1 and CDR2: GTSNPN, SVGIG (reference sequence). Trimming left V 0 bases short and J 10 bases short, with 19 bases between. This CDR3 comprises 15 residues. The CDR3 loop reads CAWSVGLAQGREQFF. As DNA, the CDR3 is TGTGCCTGGAGTGTAGGACTGGCCCAAGGGAGGGAGCAGTTCTTC.

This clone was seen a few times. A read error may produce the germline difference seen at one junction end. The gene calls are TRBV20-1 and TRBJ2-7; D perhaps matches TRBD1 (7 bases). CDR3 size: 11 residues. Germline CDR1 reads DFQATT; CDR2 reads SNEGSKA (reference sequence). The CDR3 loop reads CSARDLTGTHF. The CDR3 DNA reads TGCAGTGCTAGAGACCTGACAGGGACTCACTTC.

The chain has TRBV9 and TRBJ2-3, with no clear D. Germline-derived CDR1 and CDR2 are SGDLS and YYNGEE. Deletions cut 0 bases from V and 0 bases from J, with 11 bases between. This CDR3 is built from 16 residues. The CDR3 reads CASSVEGIYSTDTQYF. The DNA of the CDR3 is TGTGCCAGCAGCGTAGAGGGCATCTATAGCACAGATACGCAGTATTTT.

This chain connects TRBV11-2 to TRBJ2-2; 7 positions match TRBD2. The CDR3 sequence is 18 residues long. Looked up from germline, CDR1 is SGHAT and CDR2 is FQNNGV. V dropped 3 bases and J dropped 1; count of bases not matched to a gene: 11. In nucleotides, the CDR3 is TGTGCCAGCAGCTTTGGTAGGCTAGCGGCAATGAACACCGGGGAGCTGTTTTTT. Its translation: CASSFGRLAAMNTGELFF.

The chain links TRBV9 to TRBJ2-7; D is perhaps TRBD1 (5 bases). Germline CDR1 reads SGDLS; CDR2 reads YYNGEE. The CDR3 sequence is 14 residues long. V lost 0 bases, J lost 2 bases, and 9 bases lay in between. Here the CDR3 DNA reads TGTGCCAGCAGCGTAGGGGGCAGTACCTACGAGCAGTACTTC. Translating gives CASSVGGSTYEQYF.

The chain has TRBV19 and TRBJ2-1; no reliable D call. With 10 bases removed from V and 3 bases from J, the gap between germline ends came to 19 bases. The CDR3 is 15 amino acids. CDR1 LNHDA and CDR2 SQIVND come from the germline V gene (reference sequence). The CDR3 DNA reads TGTGCCACCTCCCTCGGTCCCCTCGGCTACAATGAGCAGTTCTTC. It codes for CATSLGPLGYNEQFF. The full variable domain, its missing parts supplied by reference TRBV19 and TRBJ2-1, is DGGITQSPKYLFRKEGQNVTLSCEQNLNHDAMYWYRQDPGQGLRLIYYSQIVNDFQKGDIAEGYSVSREKKESFPLTVTSAQKNPTAFYLCATSLGPLGYNEQFFGPGTRLTVL.

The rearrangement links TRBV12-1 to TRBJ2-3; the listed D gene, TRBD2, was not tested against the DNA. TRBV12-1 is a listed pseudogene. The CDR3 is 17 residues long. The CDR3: CASSQLAGGPSTDTQYF. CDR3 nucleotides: TGTGCCAGCAGCCAACTAGCGGGGGGGCCGAGCACAGATACGCAGTATTTT.

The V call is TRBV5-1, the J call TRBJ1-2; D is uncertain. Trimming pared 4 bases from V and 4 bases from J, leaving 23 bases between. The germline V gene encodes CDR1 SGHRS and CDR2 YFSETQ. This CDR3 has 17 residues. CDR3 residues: CASSPGPIQQSSYGYTF. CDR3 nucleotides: TGCGCCAGCAGCCCCGGACCCATCCAACAGTCAAGCTATGGCTACACCTTC.

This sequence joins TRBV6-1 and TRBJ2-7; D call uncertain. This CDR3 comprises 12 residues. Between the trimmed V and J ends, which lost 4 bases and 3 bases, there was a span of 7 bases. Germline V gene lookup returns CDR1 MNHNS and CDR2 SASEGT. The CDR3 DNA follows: TGTGCCAGCAGTGGGAACGGCTACGAGCAGTACTTC. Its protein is CASSGNGYEQYF.

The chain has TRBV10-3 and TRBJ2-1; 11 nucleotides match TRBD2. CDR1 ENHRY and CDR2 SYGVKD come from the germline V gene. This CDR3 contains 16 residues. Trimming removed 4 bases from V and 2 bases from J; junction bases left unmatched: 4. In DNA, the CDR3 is TGTGCCATCAGTGTTGGGACTAGCGGAGCCTACAATGAGCAGTTCTTC. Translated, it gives CAISVGTSGAYNEQFF.

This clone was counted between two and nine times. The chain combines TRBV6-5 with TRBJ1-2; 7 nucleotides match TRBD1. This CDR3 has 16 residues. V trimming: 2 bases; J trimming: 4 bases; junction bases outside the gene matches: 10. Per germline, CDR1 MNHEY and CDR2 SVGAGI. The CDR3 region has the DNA TGTGCCAGCAGTTACGCTACAGGGGTCGGAAGCTATGGCTACACCTTC. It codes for CASSYATGVGSYGYTF.

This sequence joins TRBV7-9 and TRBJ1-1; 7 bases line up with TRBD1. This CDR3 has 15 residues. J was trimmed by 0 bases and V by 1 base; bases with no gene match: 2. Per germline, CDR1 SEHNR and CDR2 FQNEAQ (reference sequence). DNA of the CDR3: TGTGCCAGCAGCTTAGAGAGGGGGCTGAACACTGAAGCTTTCTTT. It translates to CASSLERGLNTEAFF.

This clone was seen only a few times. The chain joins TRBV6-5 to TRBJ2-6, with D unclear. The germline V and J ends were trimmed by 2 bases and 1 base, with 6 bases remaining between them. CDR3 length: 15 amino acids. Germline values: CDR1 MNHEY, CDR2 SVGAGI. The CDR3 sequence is CASSYSASGANVLTF. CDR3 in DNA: TGTGCCAGCAGTTACAGCGCGTCTGGGGCCAACGTCCTGACTTTC.

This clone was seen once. The CDR3 loop reads CASRNGQGVEKLFF. As DNA, the CDR3 is TGTGCCAGCAGGAACGGACAGGGGGTTGAAAAACTGTTTTTT. The chain has TRBV2 and TRBJ1-4; 10 bases match TRBD1. V shed 6 bases and J 7 bases; nucleotides not matched to a gene: 5. Germline V CDR1 and CDR2: SNHLY, FYNNEI. This CDR3 region has 14 residues.

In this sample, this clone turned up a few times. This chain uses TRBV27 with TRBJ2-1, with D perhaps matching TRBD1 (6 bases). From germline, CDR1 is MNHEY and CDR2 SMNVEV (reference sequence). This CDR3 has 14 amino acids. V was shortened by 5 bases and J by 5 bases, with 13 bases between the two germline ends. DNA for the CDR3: TGTGCCAGCAGTCGGTGGGGGCCGCACAATGAGCAGTTCTTC. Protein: CASSRWGPHNEQFF.

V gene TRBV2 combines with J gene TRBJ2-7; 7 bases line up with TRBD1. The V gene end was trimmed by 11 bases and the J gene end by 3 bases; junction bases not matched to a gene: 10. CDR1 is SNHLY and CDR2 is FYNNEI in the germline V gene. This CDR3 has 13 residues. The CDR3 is CAPPQGVRYEQYF. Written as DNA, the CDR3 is TGTGCCCCCCCCCAGGGGGTGCGCTACGAGCAGTACTTC.

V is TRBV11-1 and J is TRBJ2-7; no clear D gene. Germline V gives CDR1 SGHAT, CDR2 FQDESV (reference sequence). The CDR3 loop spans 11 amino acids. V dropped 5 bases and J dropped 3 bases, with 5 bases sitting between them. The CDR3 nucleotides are TGTGCCAGCAGCCCGGGCTACGAGCAGTACTTC. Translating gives CASSPGYEQYF.

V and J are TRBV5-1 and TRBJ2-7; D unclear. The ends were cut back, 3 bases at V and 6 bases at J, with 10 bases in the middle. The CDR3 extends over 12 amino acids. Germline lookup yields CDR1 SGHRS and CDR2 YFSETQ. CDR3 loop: CASSWPVGEQYF. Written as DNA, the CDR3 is TGCGCCAGCAGCTGGCCGGTAGGCGAGCAGTACTTC.

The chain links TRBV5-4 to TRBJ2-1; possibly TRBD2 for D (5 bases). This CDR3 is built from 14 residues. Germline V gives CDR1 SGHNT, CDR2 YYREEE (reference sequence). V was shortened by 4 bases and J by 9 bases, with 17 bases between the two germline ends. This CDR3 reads CASSTGTQVGEQFF. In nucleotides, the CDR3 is TGTGCCAGCAGCACGGGAACCCAGGTGGGTGAGCAGTTCTTC.

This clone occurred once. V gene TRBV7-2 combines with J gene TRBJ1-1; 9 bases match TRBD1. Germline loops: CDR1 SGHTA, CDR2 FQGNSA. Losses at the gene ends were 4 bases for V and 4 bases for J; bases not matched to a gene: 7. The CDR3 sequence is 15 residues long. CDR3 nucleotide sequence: TGTGCCAGCAGCTCACAGGGGGCGGGGGTCACTGAAGCTTTCTTT. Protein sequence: CASSSQGAGVTEAFF.

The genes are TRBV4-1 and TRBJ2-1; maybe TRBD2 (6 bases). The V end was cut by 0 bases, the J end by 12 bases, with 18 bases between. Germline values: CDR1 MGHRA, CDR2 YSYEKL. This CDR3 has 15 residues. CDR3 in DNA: TGCGCCAGCAGCCAAGATGGCGGGGTAGCTCTGGGGCAGTTCTTC. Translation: CASSQDGGVALGQFF.

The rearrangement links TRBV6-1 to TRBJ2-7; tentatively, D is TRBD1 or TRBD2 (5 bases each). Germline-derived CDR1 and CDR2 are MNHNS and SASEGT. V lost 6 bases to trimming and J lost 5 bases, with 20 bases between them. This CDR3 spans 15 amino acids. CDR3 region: CASSRRLGTSHEQYF. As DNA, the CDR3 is TGTGCCAGCAGCAGACGACTTGGGACGTCCCACGAGCAGTACTTC.

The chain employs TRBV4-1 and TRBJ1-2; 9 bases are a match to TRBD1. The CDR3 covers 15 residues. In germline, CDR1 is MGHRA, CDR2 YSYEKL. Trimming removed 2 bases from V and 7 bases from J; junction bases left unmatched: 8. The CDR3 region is CASSQPVQGASGYTF. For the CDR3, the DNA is TGCGCCAGCAGCCAACCCGTACAGGGGGCTTCTGGCTACACCTTC.

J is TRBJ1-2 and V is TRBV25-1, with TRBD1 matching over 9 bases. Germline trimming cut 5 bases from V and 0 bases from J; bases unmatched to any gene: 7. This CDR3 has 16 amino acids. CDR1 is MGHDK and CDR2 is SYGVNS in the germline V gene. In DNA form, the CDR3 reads TGTGCCAGCAGTAGGGACAGGGTCGGATCTAACTATGGCTACACCTTC. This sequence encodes CASSRDRVGSNYGYTF.

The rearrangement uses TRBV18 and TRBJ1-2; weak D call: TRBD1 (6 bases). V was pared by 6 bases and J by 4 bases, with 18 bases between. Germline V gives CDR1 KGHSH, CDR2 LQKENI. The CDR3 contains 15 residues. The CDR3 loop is CASSQNRQEGYGYTF. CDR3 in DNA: TGTGCCAGCTCCCAAAATCGACAGGAGGGCTATGGCTACACCTTC.

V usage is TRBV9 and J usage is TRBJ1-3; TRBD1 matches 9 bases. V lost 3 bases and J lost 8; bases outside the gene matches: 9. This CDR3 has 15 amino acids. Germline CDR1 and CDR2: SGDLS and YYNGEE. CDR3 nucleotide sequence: TGTGCCAGCAGCGAGGGGGGGACAGGGTCCCACACCATATATTTT. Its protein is CASSEGGTGSHTIYF.

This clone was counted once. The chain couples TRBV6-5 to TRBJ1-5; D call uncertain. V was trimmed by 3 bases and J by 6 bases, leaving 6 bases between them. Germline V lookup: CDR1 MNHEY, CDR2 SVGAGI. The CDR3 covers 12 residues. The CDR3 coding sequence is TGTGCCAGCAGTTATCTGGGTCAGCCCCAGCATTTT. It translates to CASSYLGQPQHF.

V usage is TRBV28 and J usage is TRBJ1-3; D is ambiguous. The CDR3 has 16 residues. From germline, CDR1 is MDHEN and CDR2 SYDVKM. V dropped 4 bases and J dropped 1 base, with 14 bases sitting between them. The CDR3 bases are TGTGCCAGCAGTTACACTTCAACCTGGTCTGGAAACACCATATATTTT. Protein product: CASSYTSTWSGNTIYF.

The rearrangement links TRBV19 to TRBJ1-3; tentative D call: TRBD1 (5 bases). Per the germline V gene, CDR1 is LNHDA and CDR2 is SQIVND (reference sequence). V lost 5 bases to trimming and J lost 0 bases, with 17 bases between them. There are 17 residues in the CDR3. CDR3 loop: CASSPLRGVSSGNTIYF. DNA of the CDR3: TGTGCCAGTAGTCCTCTTCGGGGGGTCTCCTCTGGAAACACCATATATTTT.